Listed below are T cell receptor beta chains from one sample, sequenced in a study of blood T cell repertoires in COVID-19. Profiling relied on immunoSEQ multiplex PCR, and the TCRdb table lists in-frame clones only, not all of them. Of about 97,000 clones in the sample, about 83% are singletons; the top ten hold approximately 15%. Sequencing was carried out using peripheral blood. These receptors were obtained from a human donor in a cohort sampled during active COVID-19. Both conserved end residues are part of each CDR3. D genes are given only for firm matches. Clone size is not always given. Where it is, it says once, few, many or a class for expanded clones.

TRBJ2-5	.	TRBV9	.	CASSGGGPQETQYF	TGTGCCAGCAGCGGGGGGGGCCCCCAAGAGACCCAGTACTTC
TRBJ2-2	.	TRBV7-9	.	CASSGSEGAGELFF	TGTGCCAGCAGCGGGTCAGAGGGGGCCGGGGAGCTGTTTTTT
TRBJ2-5	TRBD2	TRBV4-1	once	CASSRGLLAGAGGETQYF	TGCGCCAGCAGCCGGGGGCTACTAGCGGGGGCCGGAGGGGAGACCCAGTACTTC
TRBJ1-3	.	TRBV18	.	CASSKMGSSGNTIYF	TGTGCCAGCTCAAAGATGGGGAGCTCTGGAAACACCATATATTTT
TRBJ1-2	.	TRBV2	.	CASSEKGYGYTF	TGTGCCAGCAGTGAAAAGGGGTATGGCTACACCTTC
TRBJ1-2	.	TRBV20-1	.	CSSTEGYGYTF	TGCAGTTCAACAGAAGGCTATGGCTACACCTTC
TRBJ1-2	TRBD1	TRBV30	.	CAWNRPGGQVHYTF	TGTGCCTGGAATCGCCCAGGGGGGCAAGTCCACTACACCTTC
TRBJ2-5	.	TRBV28	.	CASSGRAAGEETQYF	TGTGCCAGCAGCGGGCGGGCAGCAGGTGAAGAGACCCAGTACTTC
TRBJ2-1	.	TRBV5-4	.	CASSQEAVLSYNEQFF	TGTGCCAGCAGCCAAGAAGCGGTTCTGTCCTACAATGAGCAGTTCTTC
TRBJ2-7	TRBD2	TRBV3-1/TRBV3-2	.	CASSLSGGRYEQYF	TGTGCCAGCAGCCTCTCGGGGGGGCGGTACGAGCAGTACTTC
TRBJ2-5	.	TRBV19	.	CASTTTGSRQETQYF	TGTGCCAGTACCACCACAGGGTCCCGCCAAGAGACCCAGTACTTC
TRBJ2-2	TRBD2	TRBV5-1	few	CASTPALASGELFF	TGCGCCAGCACCCCCGCACTAGCGTCCGGGGAGCTGTTTTTT
TRBJ1-3	.	TRBV9	once	CASSLMGGSGNTIYF	TGTGCCAGCAGCCTAATGGGGGGTTCTGGAAACACCATATATTTT
TRBJ2-7	TRBD1	TRBV6-1	.	CASSVMGTGGSYEQYF	TGTGCCAGCAGTGTGATGGGGACAGGGGGCAGCTACGAGCAGTACTTC
TRBJ1-4	TRBD1	TRBV24-1	.	CATSDVGQGGPNEKLFF	TGTGCCACCAGTGATGTGGGACAGGGAGGTCCTAATGAAAAACTGTTTTTT
TRBJ1-2	.	TRBV7-2	.	CASSPDSSYGYTF	TGTGCCAGCAGCCCTGACAGTTCCTATGGCTACACCTTC
TRBJ2-1	.	TRBV13	.	CASSSADRPYNEQFF	TGTGCCAGCAGCTCCGCGGACAGACCCTACAATGAGCAGTTCTTC
TRBJ1-1	TRBD1	TRBV6-2/TRBV6-3	.	CASSLLGTGGNQAFF	TGTGCCAGCAGCTTACTCGGGACAGGGGGCAATCAAGCTTTCTTT
TRBJ2-7	TRBD1	TRBV12-3/TRBV12-4	.	CASSLGQGGEQYF	TGTGCCAGCAGTCTGGGACAGGGCGGTGAGCAGTACTTC
TRBJ2-5	TRBD1	TRBV5-1	.	CASSAQGAGETQYF	TGCGCCAGCAGCGCCCAGGGGGCTGGGGAGACCCAGTACTTC
TRBJ2-3	.	TRBV11-2	.	CASTLAGRVNTQYF	TGTGCCAGCACTTTGGCCGGGAGAGTCAATACGCAGTATTTT
TRBJ2-2	.	TRBV5-6	.	CASSLLTGRVPGELFF	TGTGCCAGCAGCTTGTTAACAGGACGAGTACCCGGGGAGCTGTTTTTT
TRBJ2-1	.	TRBV5-1	once	CASSLAGQPGNEQFF	TGCGCCAGCAGCTTGGCTGGGCAGCCAGGAAATGAGCAGTTCTTC
TRBJ1-5	.	TRBV30	.	CAWDTNRNQPQHF	TGTGCCTGGGACACCAACAGAAATCAGCCCCAGCATTTT
TRBJ2-5	.	TRBV5-4	.	CASSLGGVVQETQYF	TGTGCCAGCAGCTTGGGGGGGGTGGTGCAAGAGACCCAGTACTTC
TRBJ2-1	TRBD1	TRBV7-6	.	CASSFGTGVNEQFF	TGTGCCAGCAGCTTCGGGACAGGGGTCAATGAGCAGTTCTTC
TRBJ1-2	.	TRBV7-2	.	CASSIKTGAMTGYTF	TGTGCCAGCAGCATTAAGACAGGAGCCATGACTGGCTACACCTTC
TRBJ1-2	.	TRBV7-9	.	CASSLQTGTYGYTF	TGTGCCAGCAGCCTCCAAACAGGGACCTATGGCTACACCTTC
TRBJ2-5	.	TRBV27	.	CASSLGQSIGTQYF	TGTGCCAGCAGTTTAGGGCAGTCCATAGGGACCCAGTACTTC
TRBJ2-5	TRBD2	TRBV6-7	.	CASSYPGTSGETQYF	TGTGCCAGCAGTTACCCGGGGACTAGCGGAGAGACCCAGTACTTC
TRBJ2-1	.	TRBV9	.	CASSPQGHYNEQFF	TGTGCCAGCAGCCCCCAGGGGCACTACAATGAGCAGTTCTTC
TRBJ1-5	.	TRBV20-1	.	CSASGRGQPQHF	TGCAGTGCTAGTGGGAGAGGGCAGCCCCAGCATTTT
TRBJ1-1	TRBD1	TRBV5-1	.	CASSLLAGGEAFF	TGCGCCAGCAGCTTGTTGGCAGGGGGTGAAGCTTTCTTT
TRBJ1-6	.	TRBV5-6	.	CASSPRITTGMNSPLHF	TGTGCCAGCAGCCCGAGGATTACTACAGGGATGAATTCACCCCTCCACTTT
TRBJ1-2	TRBD1	TRBV19	.	CASRGSKPQTWTGDGYTF	TGTGCCAGTAGAGGTAGTAAGCCTCAAACCTGGACAGGGGATGGCTACACCTTC
TRBJ2-3	.	TRBV4-3	few	CASSQDLSPSTDTQYF	TGCGCCAGCAGCCAAGATTTATCTCCCAGCACAGATACGCAGTATTTT
TRBJ1-1	.	TRBV11-1	once	CASSLIPFNTEAFF	TGTGCCAGCAGCTTAATTCCCTTTAACACTGAAGCTTTCTTT
TRBJ1-1	.	TRBV19	.	CAVGVIGDLGEAFF	TGTGCCGTAGGGGTCATTGGCGACTTAGGGGAAGCTTTCTTT
TRBJ1-4	TRBD1	TRBV7-9	.	CASSPRQGAINEKLFF	TGTGCCAGCAGCCCCAGACAGGGGGCTATCAACGAAAAACTGTTTTTT
TRBJ1-1	.	TRBV28	.	CASSFLTANTEAFF	TGTGCCAGCAGTTTTCTAACCGCCAACACTGAAGCTTTCTTT
TRBJ1-2	.	TRBV5-6	.	CASREGTGVYGYTF	TGTGCCAGCAGGGAAGGAACGGGGGTCTATGGCTACACCTTC
TRBJ1-4	.	TRBV29-1	.	CSVGPPSQGNEKLFF	TGCAGCGTTGGTCCCCCCTCGCAGGGAAACGAAAAACTGTTTTTT
TRBJ2-2	TRBD2	TRBV18	few	CASSPGGVDTGELFF	TGTGCCAGCTCACCGGGAGGGGTGGACACCGGGGAGCTGTTTTTT